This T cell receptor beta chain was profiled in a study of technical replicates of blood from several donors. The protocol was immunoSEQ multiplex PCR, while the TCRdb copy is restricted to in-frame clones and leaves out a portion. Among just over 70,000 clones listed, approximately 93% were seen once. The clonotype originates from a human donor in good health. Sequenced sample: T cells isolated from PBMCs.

The CDR3 DNA sequence: TGTGCCAGCAGTGAACAGGGTGAGGGACTCTACGAGCAGTACTTC. Translating it yields CASSEQGEGLYEQYF. V usage is TRBV6-1 and J usage is TRBJ2-7; maybe TRBD2 (6 bases). The germline V gene encodes CDR1 MNHNS and CDR2 SASEGT. The CDR3 is 15 amino acids. Trimming removed 2 bases from V and 3 bases from J, with 14 bases in between.